This T cell receptor beta chain is drawn from a study of response to subunit inactivated influenza vaccine. The study, taken as a whole, reports: It was suggested by the authors that few new T cells are recruited by each seasonal influenza vaccination.

V was shortened by 5 bases and J by 5 bases, with 9 bases between the two germline ends. Germline V lookup: CDR1 SGHAT, CDR2 FQNNGV. The CDR3 totals 13 residues. This clonotype came up many times. Its specificity is not known. TCRdb fed the RT-PCR reads into MiXCR, producing one record per CDR3 protein. In the table there are hundreds of thousands of distinct CDR3 sequences, roughly 13% of which are singletons. The material sequenced was PBMCs from blood, taken 14 to 15 days before vaccination. V is TRBV11-2 and J is TRBJ2-2; D is unresolved. The TCR was taken from a man between 50 and 59 years old who received an inactivated influenza vaccine. CDR3 in amino acids: CASSVGVTGELFF. CDR3 nucleotides: TGTGCCAGCAGCGTAGGAGTGACCGGGGAGCTGTTTTTT.